This TCR beta chain is drawn from a study of T cell responses to AZD1222 COVID-19 vaccine. Regarding this clone: The antigen is undetermined.

Data came from immunoSEQ multiplex PCR; TCRdb stores just in-frame clones and leaves some out. The sample contains tens of thousands of clones, roughly 90% of which appear only once. The germline V and J ends were trimmed by 5 bases and 9 bases, with 16 bases remaining between them. Germline CDR1 SEHNR, CDR2 FQNEAQ (reference sequence). The CDR3 is 13 amino acids. Findings and limits, study-wide: Within unmutated variant regions lay the reported targets of nearly half of spike-specific TCRs.

The chain couples TRBV7-9 to TRBJ1-1, with a tentative D call TRBD1 (5 bases). The specimen was peripheral blood, collected on day 0 of AZD1222 vaccination. The sequence derives from an adult in good health. The CDR3 spells CASSTTRQIQAFF. CDR3 nucleotide sequence: TGTGCCAGCAGCACCACTCGACAGATACAAGCTTTCTTT.